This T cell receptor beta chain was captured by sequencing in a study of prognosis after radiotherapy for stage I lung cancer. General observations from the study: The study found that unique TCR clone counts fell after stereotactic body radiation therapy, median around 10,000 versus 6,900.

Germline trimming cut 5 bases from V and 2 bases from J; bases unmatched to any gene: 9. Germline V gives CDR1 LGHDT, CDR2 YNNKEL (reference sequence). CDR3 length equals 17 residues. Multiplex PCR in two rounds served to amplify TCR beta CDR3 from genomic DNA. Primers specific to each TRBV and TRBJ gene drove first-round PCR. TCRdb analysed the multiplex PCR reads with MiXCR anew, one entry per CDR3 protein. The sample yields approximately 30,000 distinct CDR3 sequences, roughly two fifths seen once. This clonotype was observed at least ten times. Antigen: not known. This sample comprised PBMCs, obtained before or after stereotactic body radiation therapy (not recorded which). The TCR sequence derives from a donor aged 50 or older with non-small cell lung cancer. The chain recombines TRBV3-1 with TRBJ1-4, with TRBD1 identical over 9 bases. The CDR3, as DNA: TGTGCCAGCAGCTCCCGGGACAGGGTAGGCACTAATGAAAAACTGTTTTTT. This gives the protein CASSSRDRVGTNEKLFF.